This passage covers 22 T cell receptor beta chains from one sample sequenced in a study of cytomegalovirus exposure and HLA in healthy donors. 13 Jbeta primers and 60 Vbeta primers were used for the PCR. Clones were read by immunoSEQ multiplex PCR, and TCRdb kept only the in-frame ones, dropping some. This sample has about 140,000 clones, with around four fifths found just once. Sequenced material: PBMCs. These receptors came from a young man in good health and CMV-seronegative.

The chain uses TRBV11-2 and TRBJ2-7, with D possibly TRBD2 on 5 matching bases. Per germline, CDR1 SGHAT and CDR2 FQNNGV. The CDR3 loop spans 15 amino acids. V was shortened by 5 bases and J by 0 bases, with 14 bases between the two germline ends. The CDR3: CASSLTPGSSYEQYF. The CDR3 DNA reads TGTGCCAGCAGCCTGACCCCGGGGAGCTCCTACGAGCAGTACTTC.

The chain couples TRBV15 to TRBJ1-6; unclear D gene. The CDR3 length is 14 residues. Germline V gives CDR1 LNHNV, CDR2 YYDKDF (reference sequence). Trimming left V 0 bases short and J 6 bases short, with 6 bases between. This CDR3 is CATSRDRFNSPLHF. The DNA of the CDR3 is TGTGCCACCAGCAGAGATCGGTTTAATTCACCCCTCCACTTT.

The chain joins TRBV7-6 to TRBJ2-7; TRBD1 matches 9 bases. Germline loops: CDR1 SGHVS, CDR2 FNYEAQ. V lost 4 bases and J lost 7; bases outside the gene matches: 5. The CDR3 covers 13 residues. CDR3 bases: TGTGCCAGCAGCTACGACAGGGGGAGGGAGCAGTACTTC. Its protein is CASSYDRGREQYF. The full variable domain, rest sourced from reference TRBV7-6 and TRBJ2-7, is GAGVSQSPRYKVTKRGQDVALRCDPISGHVSLYWYRQALGQGPEFLTYFNYEAQQDKSGLPNDRFSAERPEGSISTLTIQRTEQRDSAMYRCASSYDRGREQYFGPGTRLTVT.

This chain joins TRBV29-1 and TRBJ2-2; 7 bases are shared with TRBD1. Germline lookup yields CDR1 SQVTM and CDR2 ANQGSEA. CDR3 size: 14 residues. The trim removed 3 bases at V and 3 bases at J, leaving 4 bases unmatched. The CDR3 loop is CSVDRGRDTGELFF. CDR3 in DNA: TGCAGCGTTGATAGGGGGCGGGACACCGGGGAGCTGTTTTTT.

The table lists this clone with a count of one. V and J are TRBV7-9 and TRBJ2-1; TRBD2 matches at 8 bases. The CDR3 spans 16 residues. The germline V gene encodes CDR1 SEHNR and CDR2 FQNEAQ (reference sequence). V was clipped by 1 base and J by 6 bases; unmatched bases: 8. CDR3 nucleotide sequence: TGTGCCAGCAGCTTAGGGGGCGGGAGGATTCTCAATGAGCAGTTCTTC. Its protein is CASSLGGGRILNEQFF.

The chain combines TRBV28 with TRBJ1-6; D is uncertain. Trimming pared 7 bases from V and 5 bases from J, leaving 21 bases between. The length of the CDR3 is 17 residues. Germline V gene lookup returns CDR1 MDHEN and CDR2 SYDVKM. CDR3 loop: CASNPPGLAKNNSPLHF. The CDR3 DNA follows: TGTGCCAGCAACCCTCCCGGGTTGGCCAAGAATAATTCACCCCTCCACTTT.

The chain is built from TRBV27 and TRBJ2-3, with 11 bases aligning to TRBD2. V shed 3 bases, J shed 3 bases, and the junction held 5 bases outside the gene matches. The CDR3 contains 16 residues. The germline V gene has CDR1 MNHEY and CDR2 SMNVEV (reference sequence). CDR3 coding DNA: TGTGCCAGCAGTTTCAAACTAGCGGGGGTGACAGATACGCAGTATTTT. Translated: CASSFKLAGVTDTQYF.

The CDR3 is CASSEENCRREGGGYGYTF. The CDR3 DNA follows: TGCGCCAGCAGTGAGGAGAATTGTAGAAGGGAGGGGGGAGGCTATGGCTACACCTTC. The V call is TRBV10-1, the J call TRBJ1-2; tentative D call: TRBD1 (6 bases). V was pared by 2 bases and J by 4 bases, with 26 bases between. This CDR3 is built from 19 residues. The germline gives CDR1 WNHNN, CDR2 SYGVQD (reference sequence).

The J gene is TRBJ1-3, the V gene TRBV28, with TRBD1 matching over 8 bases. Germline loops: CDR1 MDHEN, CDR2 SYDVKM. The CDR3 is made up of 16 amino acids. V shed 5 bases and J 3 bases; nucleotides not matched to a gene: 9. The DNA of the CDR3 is TGTGCCAGCAGTCCTTGGGGACAGGAGAATGGAAACACCATATATTTT. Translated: CASSPWGQENGNTIYF.

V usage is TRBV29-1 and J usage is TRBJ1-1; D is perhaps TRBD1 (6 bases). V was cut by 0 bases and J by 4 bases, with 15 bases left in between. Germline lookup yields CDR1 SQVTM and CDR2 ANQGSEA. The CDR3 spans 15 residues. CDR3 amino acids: CSVEDGKGVRTEAFF. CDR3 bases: TGCAGCGTTGAAGATGGAAAGGGGGTGCGCACTGAAGCTTTCTTT. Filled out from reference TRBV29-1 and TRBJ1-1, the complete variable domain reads SAVISQKPSRDICQRGTSLTIQCQVDSQVTMMFWYRQQPGQSLTLIATANQGSEATYESGFVIDKFPISRPNLTFSTLTVSNMSPEDSSIYLCSVEDGKGVRTEAFFGQGTRLTVV.

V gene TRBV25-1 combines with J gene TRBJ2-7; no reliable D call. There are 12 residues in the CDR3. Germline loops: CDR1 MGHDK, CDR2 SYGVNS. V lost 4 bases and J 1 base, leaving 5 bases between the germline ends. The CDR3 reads CASSASSYEQYF. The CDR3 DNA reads TGTGCCAGCAGTGCGAGTTCCTACGAGCAGTACTTC.

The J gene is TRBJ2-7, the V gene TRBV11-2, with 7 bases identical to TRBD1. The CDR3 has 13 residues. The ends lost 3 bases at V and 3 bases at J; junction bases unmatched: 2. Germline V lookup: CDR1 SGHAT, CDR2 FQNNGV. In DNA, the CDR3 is TGTGCCAGCAGCTTGGGACAGAACTACGAGCAGTACTTC. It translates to CASSLGQNYEQYF.

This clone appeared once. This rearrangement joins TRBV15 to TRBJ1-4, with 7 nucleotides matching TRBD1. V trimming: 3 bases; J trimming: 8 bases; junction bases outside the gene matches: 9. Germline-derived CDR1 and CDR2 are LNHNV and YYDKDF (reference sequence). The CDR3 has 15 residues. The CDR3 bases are TGTGCCACCAGCAGGCAGGGGGTTGAAGAAGAAAAACTGTTTTTT. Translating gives CATSRQGVEEEKLFF. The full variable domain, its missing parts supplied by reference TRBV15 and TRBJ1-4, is DAMVIQNPRYQVTQFGKPVTLSCSQTLNHNVMYWYQQKSSQAPKLLFHYYDKDFNNEADTPDNFQSRRPNTSFCFLDIRSPGLGDTAMYLCATSRQGVEEEKLFFGSGTQLSVL.

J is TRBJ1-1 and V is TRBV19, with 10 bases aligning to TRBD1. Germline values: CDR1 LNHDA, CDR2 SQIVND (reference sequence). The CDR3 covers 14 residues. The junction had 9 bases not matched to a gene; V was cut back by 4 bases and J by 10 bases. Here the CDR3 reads CASSTGQGFDGAFF. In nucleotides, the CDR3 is TGTGCCAGTAGTACGGGACAGGGGTTCGACGGAGCTTTCTTT.

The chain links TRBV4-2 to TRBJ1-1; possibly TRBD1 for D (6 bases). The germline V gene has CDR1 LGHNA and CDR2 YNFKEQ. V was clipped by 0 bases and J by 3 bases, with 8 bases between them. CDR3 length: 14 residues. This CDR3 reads CASSQDRGHTEAFF. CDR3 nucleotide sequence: TGTGCCAGCAGCCAAGACAGGGGCCACACTGAAGCTTTCTTT.

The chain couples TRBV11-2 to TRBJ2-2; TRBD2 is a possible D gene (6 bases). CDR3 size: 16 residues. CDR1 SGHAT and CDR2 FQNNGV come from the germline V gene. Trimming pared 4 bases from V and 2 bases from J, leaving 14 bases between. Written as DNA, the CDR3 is TGTGCCAGCAGCTCCATTAGCGGAACAAACACCGGGGAGCTGTTTTTT. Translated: CASSSISGTNTGELFF.

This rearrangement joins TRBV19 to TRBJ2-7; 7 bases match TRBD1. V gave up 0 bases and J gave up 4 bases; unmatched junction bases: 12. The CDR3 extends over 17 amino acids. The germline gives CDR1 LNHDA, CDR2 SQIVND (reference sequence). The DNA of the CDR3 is TGTGCCAGTAGTATAGATTTGACAGGGCCTTCGGGATACGAGCAGTACTTC. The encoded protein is CASSIDLTGPSGYEQYF.

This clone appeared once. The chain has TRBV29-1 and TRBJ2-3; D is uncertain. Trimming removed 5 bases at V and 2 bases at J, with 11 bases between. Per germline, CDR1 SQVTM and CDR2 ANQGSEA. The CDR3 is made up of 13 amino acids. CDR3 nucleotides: TGCAGCGTTCTGATGGGCAACACAGATACGCAGTATTTT. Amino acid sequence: CSVLMGNTDTQYF.

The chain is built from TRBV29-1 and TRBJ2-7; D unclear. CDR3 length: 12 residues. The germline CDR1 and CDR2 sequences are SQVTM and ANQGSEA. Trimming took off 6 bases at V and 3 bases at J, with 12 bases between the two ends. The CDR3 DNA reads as TGCAGCGTCCAGACAAATTACTACGAGCAGTACTTC. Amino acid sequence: CSVQTNYYEQYF.

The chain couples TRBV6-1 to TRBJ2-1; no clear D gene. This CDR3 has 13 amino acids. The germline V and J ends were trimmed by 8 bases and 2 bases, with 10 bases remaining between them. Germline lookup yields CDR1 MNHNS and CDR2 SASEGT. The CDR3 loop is CASLFIAYNEQFF. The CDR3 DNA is TGTGCCAGCCTATTCATAGCCTACAATGAGCAGTTCTTC.

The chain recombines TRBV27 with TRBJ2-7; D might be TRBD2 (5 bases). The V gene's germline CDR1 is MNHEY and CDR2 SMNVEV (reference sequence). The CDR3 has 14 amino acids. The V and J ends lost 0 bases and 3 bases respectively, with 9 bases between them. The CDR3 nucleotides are TGTGCCAGCAGTTTATCGTCCGACTACTACGAGCAGTACTTC. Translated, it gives CASSLSSDYYEQYF.

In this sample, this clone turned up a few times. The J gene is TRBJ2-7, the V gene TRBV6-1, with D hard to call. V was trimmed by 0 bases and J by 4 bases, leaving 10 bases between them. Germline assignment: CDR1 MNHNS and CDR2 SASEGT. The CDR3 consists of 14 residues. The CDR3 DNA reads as TGTGCCAGCAGTGAAGCTCCGGGTGGGTACGAGCAGTACTTC. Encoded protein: CASSEAPGGYEQYF.